This TCR beta chain was documented in a study of shared clonotypes between healthy human individuals. The assay was immunoSEQ multiplex PCR, and TCRdb's table has in-frame clones only and misses some. The data hold about 330,000 clones, with roughly 87% observed a single time. Per the germline V gene, CDR1 is MNHEY and CDR2 is SMNVEV (reference sequence). Trimming took off 5 bases at V and 0 bases at J, with 13 bases between the two ends. The CDR3 length is 16 residues. This sequence joins TRBV27 and TRBJ2-2, with no clear D. The specimen sequenced was memory CD8+ T cells sorted from blood. As to subset: CD45RO+ cells pooled with CCR7-negative TemRA cells. The TCR comes from a man between 18 and 35 years old in good health. DNA for the CDR3: TGTGCCAGCAGTCCGCCACTCAGCCCGAACACCGGGGAGCTGTTTTTT. Translation: CASSPPLSPNTGELFF.